These 30 T cell receptor beta chains originate from one sample sequenced in a study of T cells in Graves' hyperthyroidism and ophthalmopathy. Amplification of TCR beta CDR3 regions used RNA as the template. First-round RT-PCR targeting the TCR CDR3 was performed with the HTBI primer set. MiXCR, run by TCRdb on the multiplex PCR reads, gives a single entry per CDR3 protein. The repertoire holds about 360,000 distinct CDR3 sequences, with about 13% as singletons. The specimen was blood. Receptor source: a woman younger than 30 with Graves' hyperthyroidism.

This clonotype was seen at least ten times. This chain connects TRBV5-1 to TRBJ1-1; TRBD1 matches 7 bases. Trimming at V came to 1 base and at J to 7 bases, leaving 10 bases not matched to a gene. CDR3 length: 15 amino acids. CDR1 and CDR2 (germline): SGHRS, YFSETQ. The CDR3 spells CASSLTTGLKGEAFF. The CDR3 bases are TGCGCCAGCAGCTTGACGACAGGGCTAAAGGGTGAAGCTTTCTTT.

This clonotype was seen ten or more times. The V call is TRBV28, the J call TRBJ2-3; TRBD2 might be the D (6 bases). Germline V gene lookup returns CDR1 MDHEN and CDR2 SYDVKM. The V gene lost 4 bases and the J gene lost 4 bases, with 15 bases spanning the gap. The CDR3 has 15 amino acids. The CDR3, as DNA: TGTGCCAGCAGTTCCTTACGGAGGGACGCAGATACGCAGTATTTT. As protein: CASSSLRRDADTQYF.

V gene TRBV10-3 combines with J gene TRBJ2-5; the D gene is possibly TRBD2 (6 bases). Trimming pared 9 bases from V and 5 bases from J, leaving 16 bases between. Germline CDR1 reads ENHRY; CDR2 reads SYGVKD. The CDR3 loop spans 13 amino acids. This CDR3 reads CAIKGGPEETQYF. CDR3 nucleotide sequence: TGTGCCATAAAGGGAGGCCCCGAGGAGACCCAGTACTTC.

This chain uses TRBV9 with TRBJ1-2; no clear D gene. The CDR3 is 13 amino acids. The V gene lost 0 bases and the J gene lost 3 bases, with 6 bases spanning the gap. Germline loops: CDR1 SGDLS, CDR2 YYNGEE. CDR3 DNA sequence: TGTGCCAGCAGCGTAGACGGCGACTATGGCTACACCTTC. This gives the protein CASSVDGDYGYTF.

This clonotype was recorded at least ten times. The rearrangement uses TRBV20-1 and TRBJ1-4, with D unresolved. Trimming shortened V by 6 bases and J by 0 bases, and 11 bases separated the two germline ends. Germline CDR1 reads DFQATT; CDR2 reads SNEGSKA (reference sequence). This CDR3 region has 14 residues. CDR3: CSARSPSTNEKLFF. The DNA of the CDR3 is TGCAGTGCCCGAAGCCCCTCAACTAATGAAAAACTGTTTTTT.

This clonotype has at least ten counts. The chain employs TRBV12-3 or TRBV12-4 and TRBJ1-2; no clear D gene. This CDR3 spans 13 amino acids. Trimming shortened V by 5 bases and J by 5 bases, and 12 bases separated the two germline ends. The chain's CDR3 is CASSPWKEYGYTF. In DNA, the CDR3 is TGTGCCAGCAGTCCCTGGAAGGAGTATGGCTACACCTTC.

CDR3 residues: CASRHLLRDTQYF. The CDR3 nucleotides are TGCGCCAGCCGGCATCTCCTGAGAGATACGCAGTATTTT. The rearrangement links TRBV10-2 to TRBJ2-3; D is undetermined. Trimming took off 8 bases at V and 5 bases at J, with 14 bases between the two ends. The CDR3 has 13 amino acids. Germline assignment: CDR1 WSHSY and CDR2 SAAADI.

At least ten counts were recorded for this clonotype. This chain joins TRBV10-3 and TRBJ1-2; D remains unclear. The CDR3 has 14 amino acids. Deletions cut 2 bases from V and 8 bases from J, with 15 bases between. Germline CDR1 reads ENHRY; CDR2 reads SYGVKD. The CDR3 DNA follows: TGTGCCATCAGTGAGCCCGAACGGGGAGGAGGCTACACCTTC. Translated, it gives CAISEPERGGGYTF.

This clonotype came up many times. The genes are TRBV6-1 and TRBJ2-5, with 10 nucleotides matching TRBD1. V was pared by 6 bases and J by 7 bases, with 5 bases of the junction left unmatched. Germline CDR1 reads MNHNS; CDR2 reads SASEGT. The CDR3 has 13 amino acids. CDR3 sequence reads: CASSDRGHGTQYF. CDR3 in DNA: TGTGCCAGCAGCGACAGGGGGCATGGGACCCAGTACTTC.

This clonotype was seen at least ten times. The chain uses TRBV3-1 and TRBJ2-7; the match to TRBD2 covers 8 bases. This CDR3 comprises 15 residues. Germline-derived CDR1 and CDR2 are LGHDT and YNNKEL (reference sequence). Trimming cost V 2 bases and J 2 bases; bases outside gene matches: 5. CDR3 nucleotide sequence: TGTGCCAGCAGCCAAACGACTAGCGTAGCCTACGAGCAGTACTTC. It encodes CASSQTTSVAYEQYF.

This clonotype was seen at least ten times. This chain connects TRBV6-1 to TRBJ2-7; the D gene could be TRBD1 or TRBD2 (5 bases each). The V gene lost 3 bases and the J gene lost 0 bases, with 9 bases spanning the gap. CDR3 length: 14 amino acids. The germline V gene encodes CDR1 MNHNS and CDR2 SASEGT. CDR3 in amino acids: CASSDRESSYEQYF. The CDR3 nucleotides read TGTGCCAGCAGTGACAGGGAGAGCTCCTACGAGCAGTACTTC.

This clonotype was picked up many times. CDR3 sequence reads: CSAPGLAGAGRNEQFF. CDR3 nucleotides: TGCAGTGCACCGGGACTAGCGGGAGCTGGCCGCAATGAGCAGTTCTTC. V usage is TRBV20-1 and J usage is TRBJ2-1; 14 bases match TRBD2. This CDR3 region has 16 residues. Germline V lookup: CDR1 DFQATT, CDR2 SNEGSKA (reference sequence). V gave up 6 bases and J gave up 6 bases; unmatched junction bases: 10.

V is TRBV11-3 and J is TRBJ2-4; 7 nucleotides line up with TRBD1. V shed 5 bases, J shed 7 bases, and the junction held 5 bases outside the gene matches. The germline gives CDR1 SGHNT, CDR2 YENEEA. The CDR3 extends over 13 amino acids. CDR3 coding DNA: TGTGCCAGCAGCCTGGGACAGCGTAACATTCAGTACTTC. This gives the protein CASSLGQRNIQYF.

The genes are TRBV27 and TRBJ2-1, with a possible D match to TRBD2 (5 bases). Germline CDR1 and CDR2: MNHEY and SMNVEV (reference sequence). The CDR3 has 15 amino acids. V lost 6 bases and J lost 8, with 20 bases in between. DNA for the CDR3: TGTGCCAGCAGCCCCCGGGGTGGGTTCGGCGATGAGCAGTTCTTC. Translation gives CASSPRGGFGDEQFF.

V is TRBV27 and J is TRBJ2-1; perhaps TRBD1 as D (6 bases). V lost 4 bases and J 4 bases, leaving 17 bases between the germline ends. There are 16 residues in the CDR3. The germline gives CDR1 MNHEY, CDR2 SMNVEV (reference sequence). CDR3 loop: CASSSPRTEAYNEQFF. DNA for the CDR3: TGTGCCAGCAGTTCCCCTCGGACAGAAGCTTACAATGAGCAGTTCTTC.

In nucleotides, the CDR3 is TGCGCCAGCAGCTTGGAGTTTAACGCTAATCGAGGCGAGCAGTACTTC. Translated, it gives CASSLEFNANRGEQYF. The chain carries TRBV5-1 and TRBJ2-7; D call uncertain. V lost 0 bases, J lost 6 bases, and 19 bases lay in between. The CDR3 runs 16 residues. CDR1 is SGHRS, CDR2 YFSETQ, per germline.

The table lists this clonotype with a few counts. The gene calls are TRBV19 and TRBJ1-3, with 8 bases that match TRBD1. This CDR3 comprises 15 residues. The V and J ends lost 7 bases and 0 bases, in that order; junction bases with no gene match: 5. Germline values: CDR1 LNHDA, CDR2 SQIVND (reference sequence). The CDR3 coding sequence is TGTGCCAGTACCGACAGGGGAGACTCTGGAAACACCATATATTTT. The encoded protein is CASTDRGDSGNTIYF.

The table lists this clonotype with many counts. V and J are TRBV27 and TRBJ2-7; TRBD2 aligns across 8 bases. Germline V gives CDR1 MNHEY, CDR2 SMNVEV (reference sequence). V lost 5 bases to trimming and J lost 6 bases; unmatched junction nucleotides: 12. The CDR3 is 15 amino acids. This CDR3 reads CASSPNRGGVSEQYF. The CDR3, as DNA: TGTGCCAGCAGTCCCAACCGGGGGGGGGTATCCGAGCAGTACTTC.

V is TRBV20-1 and J is TRBJ2-4, with D perhaps TRBD1 (5 bases). The CDR3 has 16 residues. The V end was cut by 3 bases, the J end by 0 bases, with 15 bases between. Germline V gene lookup returns CDR1 DFQATT and CDR2 SNEGSKA (reference sequence). The CDR3 nucleotides are TGCAGTGCTAGTCACCGGACAACCATAGCCAAAAACATTCAGTACTTC. It is translated as CSASHRTTIAKNIQYF.

This clonotype was observed many times. The CDR3, as DNA: TGTGCCAGCAGCCGCCGGGACACCCAGCCCCAGCATTTT. Its protein product is CASSRRDTQPQHF. This sequence joins TRBV28 and TRBJ1-5, with D possibly matching TRBD1 (6 bases). Germline CDR1 reads MDHEN; CDR2 reads SYDVKM. This CDR3 spans 13 amino acids. The ends were cut back, 6 bases at V and 7 bases at J, with 13 bases in the middle.

This clonotype has only a few counts. The chain recombines TRBV6-1 with TRBJ2-2; TRBD1 is a possible D gene (6 bases). In germline, CDR1 is MNHNS, CDR2 SASEGT. This CDR3 is built from 16 residues. Trimming took 4 bases from V and 1 from J, leaving 13 bases between them. CDR3 sequence: CASSGPGTKNTGELFF. The DNA of the CDR3 is TGTGCCAGCAGTGGACCAGGGACAAAGAACACCGGGGAGCTGTTTTTT.

This clonotype was seen ten or more times. CDR3 residues: CSASFGGALSSYEQYF. The CDR3 DNA is TGCAGTGCTAGTTTCGGCGGCGCCCTGAGCTCCTACGAGCAGTACTTC. The V and J genes are TRBV20-1 and TRBJ2-7; D remains unclear. The CDR3 is 16 residues long. Deletions cut 3 bases from V and 0 bases from J, with 18 bases between. Germline lookup yields CDR1 DFQATT and CDR2 SNEGSKA (reference sequence).

Remarks on this clonotype: A much larger clonotype is one base distant, so this may be a read error. The genes are TRBV9 and TRBJ2-1, with D unresolved. Germline CDR1 is SGDLS and CDR2 is YYNGEE. The CDR3 extends over 15 amino acids. The chain's CDR3 is CASSVERWAYNEQSF. CDR3 sequence (DNA): TGTGCCAGCAGCGTAGAAAGGTGGGCCTACAATGAGCAGTCCTTC.

This clonotype was observed a handful of times. V and J are TRBV5-6 and TRBJ2-2, with TRBD2 matching over 8 bases. Germline V gives CDR1 SGHDT, CDR2 YYEEEE. The ends lost 4 bases at V and 3 bases at J; junction bases unmatched: 8. This CDR3 spans 16 amino acids. The CDR3 reads CASSPTGGGYTGELFF. CDR3 sequence (DNA): TGTGCCAGCAGCCCCACCGGGGGGGGATACACCGGGGAGCTGTTTTTT.

The V gene is TRBV9, the J gene TRBJ1-5, with D possibly matching TRBD1 (5 bases). The germline CDR1 and CDR2 sequences are SGDLS and YYNGEE. This CDR3 region has 16 residues. Trimming took off 0 bases at V and 3 bases at J, with 13 bases between the two ends. CDR3 coding DNA: TGTGCCAGCAGCGTAGTGGTCAGGGCCTCCAATCAGCCCCAGCATTTT. Amino acids: CASSVVVRASNQPQHF.

The gene calls are TRBV12-3 or TRBV12-4 and TRBJ2-5; 7 nucleotides agree with TRBD1. With V trimmed by 5 bases and J by 2 bases, 8 bases remained unmatched. This CDR3 has 15 amino acids. The CDR3 is CASSPLPGQQETQYF. CDR3 nucleotide sequence: TGTGCCAGCAGTCCCCTCCCGGGACAGCAAGAGACCCAGTACTTC.

This clonotype showed up many times. The CDR3 DNA reads TGTGCCAGCAGCTTAGCACAGACTGTGCTTGAGCAGTTCTTC. This sequence encodes CASSLAQTVLEQFF. The V gene is TRBV7-6, the J gene TRBJ2-1; D not certain. The CDR3 runs to 14 residues. The germline gives CDR1 SGHVS, CDR2 FNYEAQ. Trimming took off 0 bases at V and 9 bases at J, with 12 bases between the two ends.

This clonotype was seen ten or more times. The chain recombines TRBV6-2 or TRBV6-3 with TRBJ2-1; D is possibly TRBD2 (6 bases). V lost 0 bases to trimming and J lost 8 bases, with 8 bases between them. The germline V gene encodes CDR1 MNHEY and CDR2 SVGEGT. CDR3 length: 13 residues. This CDR3 is CASSYSGDYEQFF. CDR3 DNA sequence: TGTGCCAGCAGTTACTCTGGGGACTATGAGCAGTTCTTC.

At least ten counts were recorded for this clonotype. This sequence joins TRBV6-2 or TRBV6-3 and TRBJ1-5; the D is unclear. Trimming removed 2 bases from V and 7 bases from J, with 15 bases in between. The CDR3 has 15 residues. From germline, CDR1 is MNHEY and CDR2 SVGEGT. CDR3 residues: CASSYPYSGGQPQHF. DNA of the CDR3: TGTGCCAGCAGTTACCCTTACTCCGGAGGGCAGCCCCAGCATTTT.

This clonotype was detected a few times. V usage is TRBV20-1 and J usage is TRBJ2-2; 7 bases map to TRBD1. With 5 bases clipped from V and 2 bases from J, the junction kept 2 bases outside the gene matches. The CDR3 runs 13 residues. Germline lookup yields CDR1 DFQATT and CDR2 SNEGSKA (reference sequence). CDR3 region: CSADRANTGELFF. CDR3 nucleotide sequence: TGCAGTGCTGACAGGGCAAACACCGGGGAGCTGTTTTTT.